The clone carrying this T cell receptor beta chain was found once. Its antigen remains unknown. The record originates from a study of T cell responses to AZD1222 COVID-19 vaccine. Using immunoSEQ multiplex PCR, the repertoire was profiled, and TCRdb retains in-frame clones only, with some absent. The sample includes 73,000 or so clones, around 89% of them seen just once. This CDR3 is 14 amino acids long. CDR1 and CDR2 (germline): LGHNA, YSLEER. The V gene lost 0 bases and the J gene lost 0 bases, with 5 bases spanning the gap. Overall study results and limits: In the spike-specific TCR repertoire, nearly half reportedly target unmutated variant regions. The CD4 TCRs associated with vaccination extended across spike and predominated at 160-218 and 743-854. Just 5 to 7 AZD1222 recipients tested seropositive at baseline. Clonal diversity was possibly underestimated, and white British individuals and females predominated among donors.

The sequence derives from an adult in good health. V usage is TRBV4-3 and J usage is TRBJ1-1; D is undetermined. Sample: peripheral blood, taken on day 0 of AZD1222 vaccination. The DNA of the CDR3 is TGCGCCAGCAGCCAAGACCGCATGAACACTGAAGCTTTCTTT. The encoded protein is CASSQDRMNTEAFF.